This T cell receptor beta chain came from a study of shared clonotypes between healthy human individuals. In the study overall: Donors consisted of two women and a few men between 18 and 49.

Naive CD8 isolation took CD45RO-negative cells positively selected for CCR7 and excluded terminally differentiated effector memory CD45RA+ cells. About this clone itself: Its matching antigen is unknown.

The length of the CDR3 is 13 residues. V was shortened by 6 bases and J by 8 bases, with 16 bases between the two germline ends. In germline, CDR1 is MGHRA, CDR2 YSYEKL. Overall study results and limits: Tissue TCR repertoires likely differ from these blood-only repertoires. Naive subsets usually exceeded memory subsets in estimated richness.

Measured with immunoSEQ multiplex PCR; TCRdb has only the in-frame clones, and not every one. The table includes almost 700,000 clones, about 92% detected once. Sequenced material: naive CD8+ T cells sorted from blood. The rearrangement uses TRBV4-1 and TRBJ1-1; D is perhaps TRBD1 (6 bases). This receptor was obtained from a man aged 25-45 years in good health. In DNA, the CDR3 is TGCGCCAGCAGTCAGACCTGGGGACACGAAGCTTTCTTT. Its translation is CASSQTWGHEAFF.